A selection of T cell receptor beta chains follows, all from one sample in a study of blood T cell repertoires in COVID-19. Libraries were prepared by immunoSEQ multiplex PCR; TCRdb keeps only in-frame clonotypes and omits some of them. The sample has 130,000 or so clones, approximately 80% seen once. The sequencing input was PBMCs or T cells enriched from blood (not recorded which). These receptors were obtained from a man in his forties or fifties who had recovered from COVID-19. The CDR3 runs from the conserved cysteine through the conserved F or W. The order of the fields is V gene, D gene, clone size, J gene, CDR3 protein, CDR3 DNA. The D gene is left open where the match is weak. Clone size is stated in some rows and not others, as once, few, many or a class when expanded.

v_gene: TRBV2
d_gene: TRBD1
abundance: .
j_gene: TRBJ2-3
CDR3aa: CASSESGMGTGSTDTQYF
CDR3nt: TGTGCCAGCAGTGAATCTGGAATGGGGACAGGGAGCACAGATACGCAGTATTTT

v_gene: TRBV4-3
d_gene: .
abundance: .
j_gene: TRBJ1-5
CDR3aa: CASSQDLDQPQHF
CDR3nt: TGCGCCAGCAGCCAAGATCTAGATCAGCCCCAGCATTTT

v_gene: TRBV11-2
d_gene: .
abundance: .
j_gene: TRBJ2-1
CDR3aa: CASSLAASSYNEQFF
CDR3nt: TGTGCCAGCAGCTTAGCCGCGAGCTCCTACAATGAGCAGTTCTTC

v_gene: TRBV3-1/TRBV3-2
d_gene: .
abundance: .
j_gene: TRBJ1-2
CDR3aa: CASSQSGFYGYTF
CDR3nt: TGTGCCAGCAGCCAATCGGGTTTTTATGGCTACACCTTC

v_gene: TRBV19
d_gene: TRBD2
abundance: .
j_gene: TRBJ2-7
CDR3aa: CASSQGGLAGDSYEQYF
CDR3nt: TGTGCCAGTAGTCAAGGAGGTCTAGCGGGGGACTCCTACGAGCAGTACTTC

v_gene: TRBV5-1
d_gene: TRBD1
abundance: .
j_gene: TRBJ1-2
CDR3aa: CASSLENTGANVYTF
CDR3nt: TGCGCCAGCAGCTTAGAGAACACAGGGGCGAATGTCTACACCTTC

v_gene: TRBV15
d_gene: TRBD1
abundance: .
j_gene: TRBJ1-2
CDR3aa: CATSRPFRTGKGLGYTF
CDR3nt: TGTGCCACCAGCAGACCGTTCCGGACAGGGAAGGGCCTTGGCTACACCTTC

v_gene: TRBV28
d_gene: .
abundance: .
j_gene: TRBJ2-1
CDR3aa: CASSPGSRYNEQFF
CDR3nt: TGTGCCAGCAGTCCGGGATCGAGATACAATGAGCAGTTCTTC

v_gene: TRBV7-9
d_gene: TRBD1
abundance: .
j_gene: TRBJ1-2
CDR3aa: CASSGRRTGLHYGYTF
CDR3nt: TGTGCCAGCAGCGGAAGAAGGACAGGGTTACACTATGGCTACACCTTC

v_gene: TRBV30
d_gene: TRBD1
abundance: .
j_gene: TRBJ1-1
CDR3aa: CAWSPFGTAPGMNTEAFF
CDR3nt: TGTGCCTGGAGTCCCTTCGGGACAGCGCCGGGAATGAACACTGAAGCTTTCTTT

v_gene: TRBV6-5
d_gene: TRBD1
abundance: .
j_gene: TRBJ2-2
CDR3aa: CASRTQGPLAGELFF
CDR3nt: TGTGCCAGCAGAACACAGGGGCCCCTCGCCGGGGAGCTGTTTTTT

v_gene: TRBV5-3
d_gene: .
abundance: .
j_gene: TRBJ1-2
CDR3aa: CAQCRGGYTF
CDR3nt: TGTGCCCAATGCAGGGGTGGCTACACCTTC

v_gene: TRBV18
d_gene: .
abundance: many
j_gene: TRBJ1-3
CDR3aa: CASSPGGSGNTIYF
CDR3nt: TGTGCCAGCTCACCAGGGGGCAGTGGAAACACCATATATTTT

v_gene: TRBV7-2
d_gene: .
abundance: .
j_gene: TRBJ2-1
CDR3aa: CASSPDRSGNEQFF
CDR3nt: TGTGCCAGCAGCCCCGACAGGTCTGGTAATGAGCAGTTCTTC

v_gene: TRBV5-1
d_gene: .
abundance: .
j_gene: TRBJ1-2
CDR3aa: CASSSMSGANYGYTF
CDR3nt: TGCGCCAGCAGCTCGATGAGCGGGGCTAACTATGGCTACACCTTC

v_gene: TRBV18
d_gene: .
abundance: once
j_gene: TRBJ2-5
CDR3aa: CASSSEVETQYF
CDR3nt: TGTGCCAGCTCTTCCGAGGTAGAGACCCAGTACTTC

v_gene: TRBV7-2
d_gene: .
abundance: .
j_gene: TRBJ1-2
CDR3aa: CASSLDRHQSSGYTF
CDR3nt: TGTGCCAGCAGCTTAGACCGACACCAGAGTAGTGGCTACACCTTC

v_gene: TRBV7-2
d_gene: TRBD1
abundance: once
j_gene: TRBJ2-5
CDR3aa: CASSLEGTGGYETQYF
CDR3nt: TGTGCCAGCAGCTTAGAGGGGACAGGGGGTTACGAGACCCAGTACTTC

v_gene: TRBV7-2
d_gene: .
abundance: .
j_gene: TRBJ1-4
CDR3aa: CASSQTATNEKLFF
CDR3nt: TGTGCCAGCAGTCAAACAGCAACTAATGAAAAACTGTTTTTT

v_gene: TRBV4-2
d_gene: TRBD1
abundance: .
j_gene: TRBJ2-6
CDR3aa: CASSAGGLISGANVLTF
CDR3nt: TGTGCCAGCAGCGCAGGGGGTTTGATCTCTGGGGCCAACGTCCTGACTTTC

v_gene: TRBV5-6
d_gene: TRBD1
abundance: once
j_gene: TRBJ2-3
CDR3aa: CASSPSGWDRGTDTQYF
CDR3nt: TGTGCCAGCAGCCCCTCGGGCTGGGACAGGGGCACAGATACGCAGTATTTT

v_gene: TRBV6-1
d_gene: TRBD1
abundance: .
j_gene: TRBJ1-2
CDR3aa: CASSAQLRTGGDYGYTF
CDR3nt: TGTGCCAGCAGTGCACAACTCAGGACAGGGGGAGACTATGGCTACACCTTC

v_gene: TRBV27
d_gene: TRBD1
abundance: .
j_gene: TRBJ2-5
CDR3aa: CASSLGGTVKTQYF
CDR3nt: TGTGCCAGCAGTTTAGGTGGGACAGTCAAGACCCAGTACTTC

v_gene: TRBV11-2
d_gene: TRBD2
abundance: .
j_gene: TRBJ2-7
CDR3aa: CASSLWGLAYEQYF
CDR3nt: TGTGCCAGTAGCTTATGGGGACTAGCCTACGAGCAGTACTTC

v_gene: TRBV25-1
d_gene: TRBD2
abundance: .
j_gene: TRBJ2-1
CDR3aa: CASSETGTSLHNEQFF
CDR3nt: TGTGCCAGCAGTGAAACCGGGACTAGCCTACACAATGAGCAGTTCTTC

v_gene: TRBV2
d_gene: TRBD1
abundance: .
j_gene: TRBJ1-6
CDR3aa: CASSSGTGGNSPLHF
CDR3nt: TGTGCCAGCAGTTCTGGGACAGGGGGCAATTCACCCCTCCACTTT

v_gene: TRBV24-1
d_gene: TRBD1
abundance: .
j_gene: TRBJ2-6
CDR3aa: CATSDPGQGSSGANVLTF
CDR3nt: TGTGCCACCAGTGATCCGGGACAGGGGTCCTCTGGGGCCAACGTCCTGACTTTC

v_gene: TRBV7-2
d_gene: TRBD1
abundance: once
j_gene: TRBJ1-2
CDR3aa: CASSPGQGFYGYTF
CDR3nt: TGTGCCAGCAGCCCTGGACAGGGCTTCTATGGCTACACCTTC

v_gene: TRBV3-1/TRBV3-2
d_gene: .
abundance: few
j_gene: TRBJ2-1
CDR3aa: CASSRLSGYNEQFF
CDR3nt: TGTGCCAGCAGCCGGTTGTCGGGGTACAATGAGCAGTTCTTC

v_gene: TRBV28
d_gene: .
abundance: .
j_gene: TRBJ1-4
CDR3aa: CASSLVQAATNEKLFF
CDR3nt: TGTGCCAGCAGTTTAGTCCAGGCTGCAACTAATGAAAAACTGTTTTTT

v_gene: TRBV4-3
d_gene: TRBD1
abundance: .
j_gene: TRBJ1-5
CDR3aa: CASSQDNRGGTQPQHF
CDR3nt: TGCGCCAGCAGCCAAGATAACAGGGGTGGGACCCAGCCCCAGCATTTT

v_gene: TRBV12-5
d_gene: TRBD1
abundance: .
j_gene: TRBJ2-3
CDR3aa: CASGLVQGRGTDTQYF
CDR3nt: TGTGCTAGTGGTTTGGTACAGGGGAGAGGAACAGATACGCAGTATTTT

v_gene: TRBV29-1
d_gene: .
abundance: few
j_gene: TRBJ1-1
CDR3aa: CSVRGLTEAFF
CDR3nt: TGCAGCGTGAGAGGGCTCACTGAAGCTTTCTTT

v_gene: TRBV28
d_gene: .
abundance: few
j_gene: TRBJ1-4
CDR3aa: CASSLPKGGTEKLFF
CDR3nt: TGTGCCAGCAGTTTACCCAAGGGAGGGACCGAAAAACTGTTTTTT

v_gene: TRBV6-5
d_gene: .
abundance: .
j_gene: TRBJ2-7
CDR3aa: CASSYSSGSHYEQYF
CDR3nt: TGTGCCAGCAGTTACTCATCCGGGTCACACTACGAGCAGTACTTC

v_gene: TRBV7-3
d_gene: TRBD2
abundance: .
j_gene: TRBJ2-1
CDR3aa: CASSLMGGGNNEQFF
CDR3nt: TGTGCCAGCAGCTTAATGGGCGGGGGTAACAATGAGCAGTTCTTC

v_gene: TRBV4-3
d_gene: .
abundance: once
j_gene: TRBJ1-1
CDR3aa: CASSQLGGFDTEAFF
CDR3nt: TGCGCCAGCAGCCAACTAGGGGGATTTGACACTGAAGCTTTCTTT

v_gene: TRBV7-2
d_gene: .
abundance: .
j_gene: TRBJ1-5
CDR3aa: CASSLEGGSNSNQPQHF
CDR3nt: TGTGCCAGCAGCTTAGAGGGAGGTTCGAATAGCAATCAGCCCCAGCATTTT

v_gene: TRBV5-4
d_gene: TRBD2
abundance: .
j_gene: TRBJ2-7
CDR3aa: CASSTGTSGGTYYEQYF
CDR3nt: TGTGCCAGCAGCACGGGGACTAGCGGGGGAACCTACTACGAGCAGTACTTC

v_gene: TRBV5-1
d_gene: .
abundance: .
j_gene: TRBJ1-1
CDR3aa: CASSSITQGGGTEAFF
CDR3nt: TGCGCCAGCAGCTCGATTACCCAGGGAGGCGGCACTGAAGCTTTCTTT

v_gene: TRBV5-1
d_gene: TRBD2
abundance: .
j_gene: TRBJ2-7
CDR3aa: CASSYGTSGGYEQYF
CDR3nt: TGCGCCAGCAGCTACGGGACTAGCGGGGGTTACGAGCAGTACTTC

v_gene: TRBV19
d_gene: .
abundance: .
j_gene: TRBJ1-5
CDR3aa: CATEVSTAHSNQPQHF
CDR3nt: TGTGCCACAGAGGTCTCGACAGCCCATAGCAATCAGCCCCAGCATTTT

v_gene: TRBV5-1
d_gene: .
abundance: .
j_gene: TRBJ1-1
CDR3aa: CASSPRVLRNTEAFF
CDR3nt: TGCGCCAGCAGCCCGAGGGTCCTTCGAAACACTGAAGCTTTCTTT